This T cell receptor beta chain is drawn from a study of beta chain features in type 1 diabetes. The CDR3 spans 14 residues. Trimming removed 4 bases from V and 6 bases from J; junction bases left unmatched: 9. CDR1 MDHEN and CDR2 SYDVKM come from the germline V gene. The sequenced template was cDNA made from the entire isolated RNA. Sequencing used immunoSEQ multiplex PCR; TCRdb keeps in-frame clones, though not all of them. The data contain under 450,000 clones, roughly 16% of them singletons. Study observations and caveats: The naive, central memory and Treg TCRB repertoires of patients appeared to be more similar to one another than those of healthy donors. Sequencing the cDNA could make cells with high TCR expression show up more than they should.

To note about this clone: Its specificity is not known.

Sequenced: naive CD4+ T cells from blood. This chain uses TRBV28 with TRBJ2-7, with 7 positions matching TRBD2. The clonotype comes from a woman between 18 and 30 years old in good health. CDR3 sequence reads: CASSWEGLLGEQYF. The CDR3 DNA reads as TGTGCCAGCAGTTGGGAGGGGCTCCTAGGCGAGCAGTACTTC.